The clone carrying this T cell receptor beta chain was seen a few times. Its target is not known. The data belong to a study of beta chain features in type 1 diabetes. Expressed TCRB transcripts were sequenced because the isolated RNA had all been reverse transcribed beforehand. TCRdb keeps only in-frame clones here, not all; method: immunoSEQ multiplex PCR. The sample has around 180,000 clones; approximately 8.1% are singletons. Whole-study results and caveats: Significant though moderate, a shortening of TCRB CDR3s appeared in all four CD4+ subsets of Type 1 diabetes patients.

V lost 0 bases and J 0 bases, leaving 15 bases between the germline ends. The CDR3 has 18 residues. Germline V gene data show CDR1 as LGHNA and CDR2 as YSLEER. The clonotype was recovered from a man aged 18 to 29 with type 1 diabetes. The chain is built from TRBV4-3 and TRBJ2-4, with D perhaps TRBD2 (6 bases). Sequencing was done on a sample of central memory CD4+ T cells from blood. Here the CDR3 reads CASSQDPSRGIAKNIQYF. CDR3 nucleotide sequence: TGCGCCAGCAGCCAAGATCCCTCCCGGGGGATAGCCAAAAACATTCAGTACTTC.